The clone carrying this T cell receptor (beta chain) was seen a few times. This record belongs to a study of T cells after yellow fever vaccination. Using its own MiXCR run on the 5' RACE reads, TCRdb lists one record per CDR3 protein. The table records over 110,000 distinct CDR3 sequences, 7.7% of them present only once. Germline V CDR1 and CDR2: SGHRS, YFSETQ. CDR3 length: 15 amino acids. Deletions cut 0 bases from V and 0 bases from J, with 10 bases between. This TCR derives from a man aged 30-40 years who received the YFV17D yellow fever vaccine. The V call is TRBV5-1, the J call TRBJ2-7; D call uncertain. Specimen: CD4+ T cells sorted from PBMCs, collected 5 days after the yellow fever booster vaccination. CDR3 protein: CASSLAASSSYEQYF. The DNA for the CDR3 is TGCGCCAGCAGCTTGGCGGCTAGTAGCTCCTACGAGCAGTACTTC.